These 14 T cell receptor beta chains were sequenced from one sample in a study of blood T cell repertoires in COVID-19. The method was immunoSEQ multiplex PCR; TCRdb's version includes in-frame clones alone and lacks a portion of them. Of approximately 220,000 clones listed, about four fifths are singletons. The material sequenced was PBMCs or T cells enriched from blood (not recorded which). The receptors here all came from a woman in her 50s who had been exposed to COVID-19.

This chain uses TRBV15 with TRBJ1-5; TRBD1 aligns across 9 bases. Germline V gene lookup returns CDR1 LNHNV and CDR2 YYDKDF (reference sequence). With 7 bases clipped from V and 4 bases from J, the junction kept 8 bases outside the gene matches. The CDR3 runs to 15 residues. The CDR3 region is CATTPGQGKNQPQHF. DNA for the CDR3: TGTGCCACCACCCCGGGACAGGGTAAAAATCAGCCCCAGCATTTT. Full variable domain (rest looked up from reference TRBV15 and TRBJ1-5): DAMVIQNPRYQVTQFGKPVTLSCSQTLNHNVMYWYQQKSSQAPKLLFHYYDKDFNNEADTPDNFQSRRPNTSFCFLDIRSPGLGDTAMYLCATTPGQGKNQPQHFGDGTRLSIL.

The chain joins TRBV19 to TRBJ1-1; TRBD1 agrees at 7 bases. The germline V gene encodes CDR1 LNHDA and CDR2 SQIVND (reference sequence). V trimming: 1 base; J trimming: 0 bases; junction bases outside the gene matches: 5. This CDR3 is built from 16 residues. CDR3 region: CASSIAGGPMNTEAFF. As DNA, the CDR3 is TGTGCCAGTAGTATAGCAGGGGGACCGATGAACACTGAAGCTTTCTTT.

This clone was seen a single time. The rearrangement uses TRBV29-1 and TRBJ1-2, with 7 bases that match TRBD1. This CDR3 comprises 11 residues. CDR1 SQVTM and CDR2 ANQGSEA come from the germline V gene. V shed 6 bases and J 4 bases; nucleotides not matched to a gene: 2. Written as DNA, the CDR3 is TGCAGCGTGGGACAGCTCTATGGCTACACCTTC. Its translation: CSVGQLYGYTF.

The V call is TRBV5-1, the J call TRBJ1-4; D unresolved. The CDR3 is made up of 14 amino acids. The V gene's germline CDR1 is SGHRS and CDR2 YFSETQ. Trimming took 0 bases from V and 4 from J, leaving 7 bases between them. CDR3 protein: CASSLAVVNEKLFF. CDR3 sequence (DNA): TGCGCCAGCAGCTTGGCGGTCGTTAATGAAAAACTGTTTTTT.

The V call is TRBV5-6, the J call TRBJ2-7; D is perhaps TRBD2 (5 bases). The V end was cut by 3 bases, the J end by 0 bases, with 13 bases between. CDR3 length: 15 amino acids. CDR1 SGHDT and CDR2 YYEEEE come from the germline V gene. CDR3 nucleotide sequence: TGTGCCAGCAGCTGGACGCTGGGGAGCTCCTACGAGCAGTACTTC. Translated, it gives CASSWTLGSSYEQYF.

This rearrangement joins TRBV6-5 to TRBJ2-2; 8 bases map to TRBD1. Germline lookup yields CDR1 MNHEY and CDR2 SVGAGI. CDR3 length: 14 residues. J lost 5 bases, V lost 7 bases, and 6 bases had no gene match. The CDR3 sequence is CASIDRGLTGELFF. The DNA of the CDR3 is TGTGCCAGCATCGACAGGGGTTTGACCGGGGAGCTGTTTTTT.

The chain links TRBV9 to TRBJ1-4; D perhaps matches TRBD1 (6 bases). Deletions cut 4 bases from V and 8 bases from J, with 12 bases between. This CDR3 contains 13 residues. Germline-derived CDR1 and CDR2 are SGDLS and YYNGEE. In DNA form, the CDR3 reads TGTGCCAGCAGCTCGCGGACAGCGGAAAAACTGTTTTTT. It specifies CASSSRTAEKLFF.

The chain links TRBV6-6 to TRBJ2-3; no reliable D call. The V end lost 7 bases, the J end lost 2 bases, and 13 bases lay between the germline ends. Germline V CDR1 and CDR2: MNHNY, SVGAGI (reference sequence). The CDR3 is 14 amino acids. CDR3: CASTWRKDTDTQYF. The CDR3 DNA is TGTGCCAGCACCTGGAGAAAGGACACAGATACGCAGTATTTT.

The V call is TRBV19, the J call TRBJ2-1; 10 positions agree with TRBD2. Trimming removed 6 bases from V and 7 bases from J; junction bases left unmatched: 12. Germline V CDR1 and CDR2: LNHDA, SQIVND (reference sequence). The CDR3 extends over 16 amino acids. The CDR3 nucleotides are TGTGCCAGTAGAATCCAAAGCGGGGGGGCGGGTAATGAGCAGTTCTTC. It yields the protein CASRIQSGGAGNEQFF.

This chain links TRBV28 with TRBJ1-6; D remains ambiguous. Germline lookup yields CDR1 MDHEN and CDR2 SYDVKM. Trimming stripped 5 bases from V and 1 base from J, with 12 bases between. This CDR3 is built from 16 residues. The CDR3 sequence: CASSLLRWSYNSPLHF. The CDR3, as DNA: TGTGCCAGCAGTCTGCTACGGTGGTCCTATAATTCACCCCTCCACTTT. Complete variable domain (other parts from reference TRBV28 and TRBJ1-6): DVKVTQSSRYLVKRTGEKVFLECVQDMDHENMFWYRQDPGLGLRLIYFSYDVKMKEKGDIPEGYSVSREKKERFSLILESASTNQTSMYLCASSLLRWSYNSPLHFGNGTRLTVT.

This chain links TRBV7-2 with TRBJ2-5, with 10 bases matching TRBD2. V shed 4 bases and J 9 bases; nucleotides not matched to a gene: 17. Looked up from germline, CDR1 is SGHTA and CDR2 is FQGNSA. This CDR3 contains 17 residues. The CDR3 sequence: CASSSRGSIAGGKAQYF. CDR3 bases: TGTGCCAGCAGCTCTCGCGGGAGTATAGCGGGGGGAAAGGCCCAGTACTTC.

This chain uses TRBV30 with TRBJ1-3; possibly TRBD1 for D (6 bases). The germline CDR1 and CDR2 sequences are GTSNPN and SVGIG (reference sequence). The CDR3 totals 10 residues. The CDR3 DNA is TGTGGAGGGGGAAGAAACACCATATATTTT. Translating gives CGGGRNTIYF.

The CDR3 protein is CASSLNPGGKETQYF. CDR3 DNA: TGTGCCAGCAGCTTAAACCCCGGGGGGAAAGAGACCCAGTACTTC. V usage is TRBV7-9 and J usage is TRBJ2-5, with TRBD2 identical over 7 bases. Germline lookup yields CDR1 SEHNR and CDR2 FQNEAQ (reference sequence). V gave up 2 bases and J gave up 3 bases; unmatched junction bases: 6. This CDR3 is built from 15 residues.

V is TRBV5-5 and J is TRBJ1-5; D is unresolved. Germline assignment: CDR1 SGHKS and CDR2 YYEKEE (reference sequence). Between the trimmed V and J ends, which lost 1 base and 3 bases, there was a span of 14 bases. The CDR3 covers 16 residues. This CDR3 reads CASSLSPILVNQPQHF. The CDR3, as DNA: TGTGCCAGCAGCTTGAGCCCAATCTTGGTCAATCAGCCCCAGCATTTT.